This TCR beta chain was identified during a study of cytotoxic CD8 clonotypes in ibrutinib-treated CLL. Study-wide background: Partial responses numbered roughly 25 and complete responses 2; after a median about 72 months, approximately 14 stayed remitted and about 12 progressed.

Concerning this clone: Its matching antigen is unknown.

Trimming took off 4 bases at V and 4 bases at J, with 12 bases between the two ends. The CDR3 runs to 14 residues. Germline V gives CDR1 SGHTS, CDR2 YDEGEE. Points from the study as a whole: Clonality increased with ibrutinib response but returned toward baseline at progression. At baseline, clonality was higher than in age-matched healthy donors and correlated with CD8+ counts. Public clonotypes, rarely seen, contracted or held steady on treatment.

The protocol was immunoSEQ multiplex PCR, while the TCRdb copy is restricted to in-frame clones and leaves out a portion. The sample has fewer than 7,500 clones; 65% to 75% are singletons. This sequence joins TRBV5-8 and TRBJ1-5; D might be TRBD1 (5 bases). The sequences come from PBMCs, collected before ibrutinib treatment. This receptor was taken from a human donor with chronic lymphocytic leukemia. CDR3 loop: CASSPGLSNQPQHF. The CDR3 region has the DNA TGTGCCAGCAGCCCGGGACTGAGTAATCAGCCCCAGCATTTT.